A selection of T cell receptor beta chains follows, all from one sample in a study of blood T cell repertoires in COVID-19. Assay: immunoSEQ multiplex PCR; the TCRdb copy retains only in-frame clones and omits some. This sample has more than 300,000 clones; approximately 84% occur once, and the top ten carry approximately 4.1%. Sequenced: PBMCs or T cells enriched from blood (not recorded which). These receptors came from a man aged 25-45 years who had recovered from COVID-19. Each CDR3 is given with its conserved first and last residue. Fields, in order: V gene, J gene, CDR3 protein.

>TRBV7-9|TRBJ1-1
CASSSRQGILEAFF
>TRBV24-1|TRBJ2-1
CATSDALTGVAEQFF
>TRBV2|TRBJ1-3
CASKGLGNTIYF
>TRBV4-1|TRBJ2-7
CASSQEFAGQGIYEQYF
>TRBV28|TRBJ1-2
CASRPGSDYGYTF
>TRBV6-6|TRBJ2-5
CASSYSHRGRAETQYF
>TRBV14|TRBJ2-7
CASSQKSGLAGDYEQYF
>TRBV6-2/TRBV6-3|TRBJ2-7
CASSYDYSYEQYF
>TRBV27|TRBJ2-1
CATGAGTYNEQFF
>TRBV6-1|TRBJ1-6
CASSGIQYSYNSPLHF
>TRBV3-1/TRBV3-2|TRBJ1-3
CASSHIDGGRNTIYF
>TRBV5-1|TRBJ1-1
CASSVRTLGAEAFF
>TRBV28|TRBJ1-4
CASSYDRTGGLFF
>TRBV28|TRBJ1-5
CASSPDSQPQHF
>TRBV6-1|TRBJ1-5
CASSEDGLRGVPQHF
>TRBV28|TRBJ1-1
CASRGSGTGAGEAFF
>TRBV5-4|TRBJ2-5
CASSLAIRVQETQYF
>TRBV4-1|TRBJ2-7
CASSQSTGTSYEQYF
>TRBV7-8|TRBJ1-1
CASSLTRGITEAFF
>TRBV4-2|TRBJ1-4
CASSQESQVATNEKLFF
>TRBV18|TRBJ2-6
CASSSVTGSSGANVLTF
>TRBV7-2|TRBJ2-1
CASSQTRDNEQFF
>TRBV19|TRBJ1-6
CASSNRDRDNSPLHF
>TRBV5-1|TRBJ2-7
CASSSPTRVEQYF
>TRBV6-1|TRBJ1-5
CASSDWGQGNSNQPQHF
>TRBV2|TRBJ1-2
CASRTGANANYGYTF
>TRBV15|TRBJ2-1
CATSRDGLEAYNEQFF
>TRBV29-1|TRBJ1-1
CSVLRQGSEAFF
>TRBV11-3|TRBJ1-1
CASSLDGRGGSTEAFF
>TRBV7-6|TRBJ2-3
CASSLEPRVRTDTQYF
>TRBV6-5|TRBJ1-2
CASSYGTGANYGYTF
>TRBV19|TRBJ2-2
CASRTEGLNTGELFF
>TRBV7-9|TRBJ2-3
CASSRMLTGALVTDTQYF
>TRBV6-1|TRBJ1-2
CASSEANRGQGYTF
>TRBV14|TRBJ2-5
CASSPPPGRETLKETQYF
>TRBV3-1/TRBV3-2|TRBJ2-1
CASRLAGRGIGEQFF
>TRBV10-3|TRBJ2-7
CAISGTPGQGNYEQYF
>TRBV5-4|TRBJ2-7
CASSGGTAYEQYF
>TRBV7-8|TRBJ1-1
CASSLAVFGSTEAFF
>TRBV18|TRBJ1-2
CASSVEARDYGYTF
>TRBV28|TRBJ2-2
CASSLGPGNTGELFF
>TRBV10-3|TRBJ2-1
CAIGGSSYNEQFF
>TRBV11-2|TRBJ1-1
CASSLSSGGTEAFF
>TRBV24-1|TRBJ2-2
CATSDLSVPGLAGSAGELFF
>TRBV2|TRBJ2-5
CASSDPRTQETQYF
>TRBV7-2|TRBJ2-1
CASSLYRDRDNEQFF
>TRBV7-9|TRBJ1-3
CASSLDGGSIDTIYF
>TRBV6-5|TRBJ1-1
CASRLGGTEAFF
>TRBV7-9|TRBJ2-1
CASSDWTSAPHPFF
>TRBV2|TRBJ2-7
CARSPDSSHEQYF
>TRBV21-1|TRBJ2-1
CASSKEWQGVSSYNEQFF
>TRBV29-1|TRBJ2-3
CSVVLAGVSDTQYF
>TRBV4-1|TRBJ1-3
CASSQGPRAGNTIYF
>TRBV28|TRBJ1-5
CATFHPGQGTIGQPQHF
>TRBV6-5|TRBJ1-4
CASSPSGGGEKLFF
>TRBV5-4|TRBJ1-2
CASSPKDRGRGYTF
>TRBV6-5|TRBJ1-6
CASSGQGNSPLHF
>TRBV5-1|TRBJ2-3
CASSFAGGDTQYF